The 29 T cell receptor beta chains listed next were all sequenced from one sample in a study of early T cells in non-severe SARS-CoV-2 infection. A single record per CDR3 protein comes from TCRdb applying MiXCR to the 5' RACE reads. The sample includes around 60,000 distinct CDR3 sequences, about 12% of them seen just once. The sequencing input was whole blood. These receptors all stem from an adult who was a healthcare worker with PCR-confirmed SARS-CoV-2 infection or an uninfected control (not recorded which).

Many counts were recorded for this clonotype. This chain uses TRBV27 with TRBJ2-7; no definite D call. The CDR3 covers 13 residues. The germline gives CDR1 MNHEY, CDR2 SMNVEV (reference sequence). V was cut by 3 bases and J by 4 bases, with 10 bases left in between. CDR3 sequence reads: CASSLGGSYEQYF. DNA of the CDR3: TGTGCCAGCAGTTTGGGCGGTTCGTACGAGCAGTACTTC.

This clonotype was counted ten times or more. The DNA for the CDR3 is TGTGCCAGCAGCTCGGGACACCAAGAGACCCAGTACTTC. Protein: CASSSGHQETQYF. The chain couples TRBV7-6 to TRBJ2-5, with D perhaps assigned TRBD1 or TRBD2 (5 bases each). From germline, CDR1 is SGHVS and CDR2 FNYEAQ. Trimming took off 4 bases at V and 0 bases at J, with 6 bases between the two ends. This CDR3 contains 13 residues. The full variable domain, in which reference TRBV7-6 and TRBJ2-5 provide the parts outside the CDR3, is GAGVSQSPRYKVTKRGQDVALRCDPISGHVSLYWYRQALGQGPEFLTYFNYEAQQDKSGLPNDRFSAERPEGSISTLTIQRTEQRDSAMYRCASSSGHQETQYFGPGTRLLVL.

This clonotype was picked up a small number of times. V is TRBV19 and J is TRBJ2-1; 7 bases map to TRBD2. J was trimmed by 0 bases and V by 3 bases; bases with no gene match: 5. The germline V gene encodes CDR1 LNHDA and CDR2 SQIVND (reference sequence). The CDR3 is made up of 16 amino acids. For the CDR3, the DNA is TGTGCCAGTAGTATTTCAGGCGGGGGCTCCTACAATGAGCAGTTCTTC. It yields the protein CASSISGGGSYNEQFF.

The CDR3 DNA reads as TGTGCCAGCAGTCCCCCGACTAGCGGAGGGGCCTACGAGCAGTACTTC. This gives the protein CASSPPTSGGAYEQYF. The J gene is TRBJ2-7, the V gene TRBV6-2 or TRBV6-3, with 9 bases identical to TRBD2. Trimming took 5 bases from V and 2 from J; bases not matched to a gene: 10. The CDR3 has 16 amino acids. Looked up from germline, CDR1 is MNHEY and CDR2 is SVGEGT.

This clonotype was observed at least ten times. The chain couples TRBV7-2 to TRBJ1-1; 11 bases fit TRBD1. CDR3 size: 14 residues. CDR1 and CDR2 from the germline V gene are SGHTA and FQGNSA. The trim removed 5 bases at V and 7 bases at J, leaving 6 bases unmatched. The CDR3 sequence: CASSPDRGLGEAFF. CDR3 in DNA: TGTGCCAGCAGCCCGGACAGGGGGCTAGGTGAAGCTTTCTTT.

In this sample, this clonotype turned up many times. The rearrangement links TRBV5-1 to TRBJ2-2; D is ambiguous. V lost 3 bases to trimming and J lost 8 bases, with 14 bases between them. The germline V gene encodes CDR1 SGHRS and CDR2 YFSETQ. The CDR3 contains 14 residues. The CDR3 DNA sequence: TGCGCCAGCAGCTCGGACGGGTCTTGGGGGGAGCTGTTTTTT. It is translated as CASSSDGSWGELFF.

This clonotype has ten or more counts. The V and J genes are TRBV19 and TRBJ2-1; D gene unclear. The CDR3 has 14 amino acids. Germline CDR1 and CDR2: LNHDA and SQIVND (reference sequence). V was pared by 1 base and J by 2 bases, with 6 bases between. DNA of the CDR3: TGTGCCAGTAGTATAGCGGCCGCCTACAATGAGCAGTTCTTC. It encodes CASSIAAAYNEQFF.

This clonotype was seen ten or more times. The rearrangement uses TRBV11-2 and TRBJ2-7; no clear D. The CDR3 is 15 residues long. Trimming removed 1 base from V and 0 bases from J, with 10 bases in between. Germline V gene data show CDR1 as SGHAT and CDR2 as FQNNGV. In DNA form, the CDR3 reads TGTGCCAGCAGCTTAGCTCGCGGCACCTCCTACGAGCAGTACTTC. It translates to CASSLARGTSYEQYF. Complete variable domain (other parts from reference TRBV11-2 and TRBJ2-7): EAGVAQSPRYKIIEKRQSVAFWCNPISGHATLYWYQQILGQGPKLLIQFQNNGVVDDSQLPKDRFSAERLKGVDSTLKIQPAKLEDSAVYLCASSLARGTSYEQYFGPGTRLTVT.

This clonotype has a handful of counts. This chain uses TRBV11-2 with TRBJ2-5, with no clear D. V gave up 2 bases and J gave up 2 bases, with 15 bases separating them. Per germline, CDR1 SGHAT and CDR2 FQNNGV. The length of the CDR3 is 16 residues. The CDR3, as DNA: TGTGCCAGCAGCTTATTAAGGAGCAGAGCTCAAGAGACCCAGTACTTC. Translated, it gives CASSLLRSRAQETQYF.

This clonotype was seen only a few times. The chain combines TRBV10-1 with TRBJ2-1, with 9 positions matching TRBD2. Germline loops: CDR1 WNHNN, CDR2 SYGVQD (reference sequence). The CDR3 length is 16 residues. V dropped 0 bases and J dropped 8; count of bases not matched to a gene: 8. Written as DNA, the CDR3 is TGCGCCAGCAGTGAGTCCGGCGGGAGGGCCCTCGATGAGCAGTTCTTC. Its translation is CASSESGGRALDEQFF.

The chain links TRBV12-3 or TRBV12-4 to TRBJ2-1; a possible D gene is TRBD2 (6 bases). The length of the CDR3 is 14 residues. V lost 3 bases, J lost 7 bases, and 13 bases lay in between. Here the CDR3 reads CASSFKQGGNEQFF. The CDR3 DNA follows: TGTGCCAGCAGTTTTAAGCAGGGAGGAAATGAGCAGTTCTTC.

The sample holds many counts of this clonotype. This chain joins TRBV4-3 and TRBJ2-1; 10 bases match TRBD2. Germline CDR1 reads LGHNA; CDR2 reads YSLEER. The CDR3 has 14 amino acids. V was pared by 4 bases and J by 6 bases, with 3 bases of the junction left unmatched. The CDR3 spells CASSLSGRGNEQFF. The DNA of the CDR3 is TGCGCCAGCAGCCTAAGCGGGAGGGGCAATGAGCAGTTCTTC.

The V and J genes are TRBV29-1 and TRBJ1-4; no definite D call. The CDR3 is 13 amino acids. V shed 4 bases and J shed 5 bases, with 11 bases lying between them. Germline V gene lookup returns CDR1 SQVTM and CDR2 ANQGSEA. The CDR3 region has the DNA TGCAGCGTTGTTGGAGTCCCAAATGAAAAACTGTTTTTT. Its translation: CSVVGVPNEKLFF.

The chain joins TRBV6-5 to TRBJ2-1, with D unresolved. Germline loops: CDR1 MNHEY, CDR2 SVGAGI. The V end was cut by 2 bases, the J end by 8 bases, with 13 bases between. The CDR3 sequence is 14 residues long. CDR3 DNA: TGTGCCAGCAGTTACGCGGACCGTGGGGATGAGCAGTTCTTC. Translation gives CASSYADRGDEQFF.

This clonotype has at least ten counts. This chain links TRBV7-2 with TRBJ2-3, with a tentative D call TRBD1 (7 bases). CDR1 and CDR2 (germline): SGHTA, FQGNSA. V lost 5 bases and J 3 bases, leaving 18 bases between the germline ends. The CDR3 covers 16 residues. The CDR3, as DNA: TGTGCCAGCAGCCTCCGTATGACAGGGAGGACAGATACGCAGTATTTT. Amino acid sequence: CASSLRMTGRTDTQYF.

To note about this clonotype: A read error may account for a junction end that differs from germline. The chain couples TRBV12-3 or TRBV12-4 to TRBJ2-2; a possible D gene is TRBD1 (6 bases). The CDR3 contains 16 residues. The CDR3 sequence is CPSSSPARRGSGELFF. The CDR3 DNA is TGTCCCAGCAGTTCACCCGCCCGCAGGGGATCCGGGGAGCTGTTTTTT.

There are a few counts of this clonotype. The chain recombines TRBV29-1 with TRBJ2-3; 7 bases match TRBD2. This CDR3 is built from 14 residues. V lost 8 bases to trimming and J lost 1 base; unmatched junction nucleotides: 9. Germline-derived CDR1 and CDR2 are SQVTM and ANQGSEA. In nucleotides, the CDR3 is TGCAGCCTGCAGGGAGGGTGGGGCACAGATACGCAGTATTTT. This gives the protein CSLQGGWGTDTQYF.

In nucleotides, the CDR3 is TGTGCCAGCAGCGTTCAGGGAGGTGGCTACACCTTC. It is translated as CASSVQGGGYTF. The chain has TRBV28 and TRBJ1-2; the D gene is possibly TRBD1 (5 bases). The V end was cut by 6 bases, the J end by 7 bases, with 12 bases between. The CDR3 covers 12 residues. The V gene's germline CDR1 is MDHEN and CDR2 SYDVKM.

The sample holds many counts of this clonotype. CDR3 sequence (DNA): TGTGCCAGCAGCAAAGGAGGGACAGATACGCAGTATTTT. Translated, it gives CASSKGGTDTQYF. The chain couples TRBV21-1 to TRBJ2-3; the table's D call of TRBD2 was not tested on the DNA. TRBV21-1 corresponds to a pseudogene. The CDR3 is 13 residues long.

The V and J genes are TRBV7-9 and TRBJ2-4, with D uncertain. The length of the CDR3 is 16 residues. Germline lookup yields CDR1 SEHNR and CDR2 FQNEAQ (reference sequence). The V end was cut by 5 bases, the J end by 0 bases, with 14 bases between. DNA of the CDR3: TGTGCCAGCAGCACGGGCGTCGGTAAAGCCAAAAACATTCAGTACTTC. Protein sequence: CASSTGVGKAKNIQYF.

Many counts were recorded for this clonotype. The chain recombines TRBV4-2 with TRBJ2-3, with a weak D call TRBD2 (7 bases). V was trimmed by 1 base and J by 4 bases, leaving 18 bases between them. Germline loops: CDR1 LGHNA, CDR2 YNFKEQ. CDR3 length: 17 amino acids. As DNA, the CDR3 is TGTGCCAGCAGCCAAGGGTTGGGGGCGGGGGCCCCAGATACGCAGTATTTT. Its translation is CASSQGLGAGAPDTQYF.

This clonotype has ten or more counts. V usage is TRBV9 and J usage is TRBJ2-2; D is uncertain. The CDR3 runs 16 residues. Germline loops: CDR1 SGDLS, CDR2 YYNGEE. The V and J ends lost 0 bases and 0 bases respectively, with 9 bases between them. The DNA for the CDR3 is TGTGCCAGCAGCGTAGAGGCGATATCGAACACCGGGGAGCTGTTTTTT. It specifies CASSVEAISNTGELFF.

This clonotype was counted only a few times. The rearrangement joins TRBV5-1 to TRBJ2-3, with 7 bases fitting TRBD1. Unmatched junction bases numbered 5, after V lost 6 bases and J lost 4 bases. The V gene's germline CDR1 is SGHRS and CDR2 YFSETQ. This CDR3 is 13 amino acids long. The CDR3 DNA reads TGCGCCAGCACCCGGGACAGAGCAGATACGCAGTATTTT. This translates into CASTRDRADTQYF. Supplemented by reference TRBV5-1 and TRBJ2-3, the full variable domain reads KAGVTQTPRYLIKTRGQQVTLSCSPISGHRSVSWYQQTPGQGLQFLFEYFSETQRNKGNFPGRFSGRQFSNSRSEMNVSTLELGDSALYLCASTRDRADTQYFGPGTRLTVL.

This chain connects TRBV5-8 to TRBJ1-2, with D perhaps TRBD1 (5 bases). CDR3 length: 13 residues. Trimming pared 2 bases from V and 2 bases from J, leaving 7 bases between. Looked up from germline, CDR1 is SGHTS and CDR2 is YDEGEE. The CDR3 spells CASSFDSNYGYTF. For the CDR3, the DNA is TGTGCCAGCAGCTTTGACAGCAACTATGGCTACACCTTC.

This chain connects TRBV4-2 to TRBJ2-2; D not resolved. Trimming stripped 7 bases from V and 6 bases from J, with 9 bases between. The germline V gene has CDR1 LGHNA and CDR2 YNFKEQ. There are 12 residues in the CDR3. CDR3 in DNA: TGTGCCAGCAATGAGTCCCCCGGGGAGCTGTTTTTT. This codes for CASNESPGELFF.

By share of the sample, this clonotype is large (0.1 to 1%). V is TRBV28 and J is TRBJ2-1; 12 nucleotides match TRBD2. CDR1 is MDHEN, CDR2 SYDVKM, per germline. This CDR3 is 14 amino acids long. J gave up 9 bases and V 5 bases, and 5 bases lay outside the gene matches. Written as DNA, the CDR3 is TGTGCCAGCAGTCTTCTAGCGGGGGGGGGTGAGCAGTTCTTC. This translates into CASSLLAGGGEQFF.

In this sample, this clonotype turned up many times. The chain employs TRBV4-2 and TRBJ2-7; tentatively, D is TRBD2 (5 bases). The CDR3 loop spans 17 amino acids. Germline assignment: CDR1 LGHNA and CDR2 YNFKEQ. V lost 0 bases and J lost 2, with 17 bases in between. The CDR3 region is CASSQDRPAASTYEQYF. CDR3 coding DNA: TGTGCCAGCAGCCAAGATAGGCCAGCGGCATCTACCTACGAGCAGTACTTC.

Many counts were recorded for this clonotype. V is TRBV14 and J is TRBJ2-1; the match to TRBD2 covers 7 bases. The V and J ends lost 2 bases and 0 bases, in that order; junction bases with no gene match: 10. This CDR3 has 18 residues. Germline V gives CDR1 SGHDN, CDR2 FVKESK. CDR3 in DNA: TGTGCCAGCAGCCAACACTTTGTGCGGGGGAGCTCCTACAATGAGCAGTTCTTC. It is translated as CASSQHFVRGSSYNEQFF. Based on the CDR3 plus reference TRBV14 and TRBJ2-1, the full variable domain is EAGVTQFPSHSVIEKGQTVTLRCDPISGHDNLYWYRRVMGKEIKFLLHFVKESKQDESGMPNNRFLAERTGGTYSTLKVQPAELEDSGVYFCASSQHFVRGSSYNEQFFGPGTRLTVL.

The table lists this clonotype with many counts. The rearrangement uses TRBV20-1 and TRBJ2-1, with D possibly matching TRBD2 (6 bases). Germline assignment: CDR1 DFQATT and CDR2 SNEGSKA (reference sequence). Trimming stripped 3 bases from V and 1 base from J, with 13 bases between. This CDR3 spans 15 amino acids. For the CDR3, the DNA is TGCAGTGCTAGGGGGGGACGGTCATCCTACAATGAGCAGTTCTTC. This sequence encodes CSARGGRSSYNEQFF.